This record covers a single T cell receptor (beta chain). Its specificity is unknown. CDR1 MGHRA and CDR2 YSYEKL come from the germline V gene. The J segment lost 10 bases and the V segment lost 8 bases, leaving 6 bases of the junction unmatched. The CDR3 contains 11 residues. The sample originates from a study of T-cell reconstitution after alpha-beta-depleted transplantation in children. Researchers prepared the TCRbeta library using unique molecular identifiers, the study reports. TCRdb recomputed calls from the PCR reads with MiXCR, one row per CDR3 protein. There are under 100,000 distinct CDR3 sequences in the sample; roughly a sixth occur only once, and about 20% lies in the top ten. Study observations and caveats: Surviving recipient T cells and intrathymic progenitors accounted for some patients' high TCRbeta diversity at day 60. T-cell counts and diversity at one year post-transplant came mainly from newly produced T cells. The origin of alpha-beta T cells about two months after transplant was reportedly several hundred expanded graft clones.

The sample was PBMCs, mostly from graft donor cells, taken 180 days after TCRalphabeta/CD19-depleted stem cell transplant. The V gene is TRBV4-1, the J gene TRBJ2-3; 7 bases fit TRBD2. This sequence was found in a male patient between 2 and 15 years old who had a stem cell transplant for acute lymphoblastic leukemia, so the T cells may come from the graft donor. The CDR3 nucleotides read TGCGCCAGCCGCGGGGGAGTAGCGCAGTATTTT. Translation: CASRGGVAQYF.